This T cell receptor beta chain came from a study of response to subunit inactivated influenza vaccine. Germline CDR1 ENHRY, CDR2 SYGVKD. This CDR3 has 16 amino acids. Unmatched junction bases numbered 14, after V lost 5 bases and J lost 7 bases. For this clonotype: Antigen unknown.

Points from the study as a whole: Authors suggested that a seasonal influenza vaccination recruits few new T cells each time.

Each CDR3 protein is one row after TCRdb ran MiXCR on the RT-PCR reads. This table holds approximately 680,000 distinct CDR3 sequences, approximately 14% found once. The starting material was PBMCs from blood, obtained 12 days after vaccination. The sequence was collected from a man over 45 who received an inactivated influenza vaccine. J is TRBJ2-7 and V is TRBV10-3; 10 bases fit TRBD1. CDR3 region: CAISNWGQGPVGEQYF. The CDR3 DNA follows: TGTGCCATCAGTAACTGGGGACAGGGGCCAGTGGGGGAGCAGTACTTC.